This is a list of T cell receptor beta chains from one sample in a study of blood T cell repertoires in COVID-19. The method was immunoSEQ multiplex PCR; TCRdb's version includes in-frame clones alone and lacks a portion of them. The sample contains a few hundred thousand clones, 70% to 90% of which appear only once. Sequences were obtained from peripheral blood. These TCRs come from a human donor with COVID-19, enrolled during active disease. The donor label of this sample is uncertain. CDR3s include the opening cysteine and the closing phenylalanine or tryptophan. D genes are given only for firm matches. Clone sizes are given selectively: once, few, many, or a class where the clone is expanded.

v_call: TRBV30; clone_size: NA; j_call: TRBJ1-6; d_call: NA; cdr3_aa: CAWSVPRDRSWADRSPLHF; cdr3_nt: TGTGCCTGGAGTGTACCCCGGGATCGGTCATGGGCCGATCGTTCACCCCTCCACTTT
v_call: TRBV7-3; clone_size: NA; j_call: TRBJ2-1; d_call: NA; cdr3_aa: CASSTTSWGEQFF; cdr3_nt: TGTGCCAGCAGCACCACTAGTTGGGGTGAGCAGTTCTTC
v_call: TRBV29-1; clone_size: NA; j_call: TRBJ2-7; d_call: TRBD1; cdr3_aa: CSVRQGLGEQYF; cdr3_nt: TGCAGCGTCCGACAGGGATTGGGCGAGCAGTACTTC
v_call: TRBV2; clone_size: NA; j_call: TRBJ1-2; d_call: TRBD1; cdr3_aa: CASRGQAVYGYTF; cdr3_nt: TGTGCCAGCAGGGGACAGGCCGTCTATGGCTACACCTTC
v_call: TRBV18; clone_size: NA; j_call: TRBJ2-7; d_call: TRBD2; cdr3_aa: CASSSGLAGSDEQYF; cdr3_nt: TGTGCCAGCTCGTCAGGACTAGCGGGCTCGGACGAGCAGTACTTC
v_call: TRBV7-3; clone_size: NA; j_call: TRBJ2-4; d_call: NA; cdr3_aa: CASSLGLTDIQYF; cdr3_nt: TGTGCCAGCAGCTTAGGGCTAACTGACATTCAGTACTTC
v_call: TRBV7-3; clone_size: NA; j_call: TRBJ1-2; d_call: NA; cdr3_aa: CASSSSGLYGYTF; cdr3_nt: TGTGCCAGCAGTTCCTCAGGACTATATGGCTACACCTTC
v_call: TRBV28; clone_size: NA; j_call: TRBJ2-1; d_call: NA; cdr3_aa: CASSSRIDGRSGNEQFF; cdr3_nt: TGTGCCAGCAGTTCCCGGATTGACGGGAGATCGGGTAATGAGCAGTTCTTC
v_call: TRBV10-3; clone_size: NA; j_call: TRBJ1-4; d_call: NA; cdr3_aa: CASGGFEEKLFF; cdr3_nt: TGTGCCAGCGGGGGATTCGAGGAAAAACTGTTTTTT
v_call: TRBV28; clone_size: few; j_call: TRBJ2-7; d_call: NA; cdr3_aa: CASLQAQPVEQYF; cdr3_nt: TGTGCCAGCCTCCAGGCACAGCCGGTTGAGCAGTACTTC
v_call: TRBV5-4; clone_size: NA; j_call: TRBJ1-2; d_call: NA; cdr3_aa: CASSLPRELGGYTF; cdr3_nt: TGTGCCAGCAGCTTGCCTCGGGAGTTGGGCGGCTACACCTTC
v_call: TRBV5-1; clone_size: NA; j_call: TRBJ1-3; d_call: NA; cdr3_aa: CASSVDPSGNTIYF; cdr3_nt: TGCGCCAGCAGCGTAGATCCTTCTGGAAACACCATATATTTT
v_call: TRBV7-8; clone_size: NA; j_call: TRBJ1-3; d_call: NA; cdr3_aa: CASSLALLRDSGNTIYF; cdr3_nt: TGTGCCAGCAGCTTGGCCCTACTCAGGGACTCTGGAAACACCATATATTTT
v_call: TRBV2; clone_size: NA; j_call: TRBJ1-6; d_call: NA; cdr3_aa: CASSGRDTRSPLHF; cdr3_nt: TGTGCCAGCAGTGGTCGGGACACTCGATCACCCCTCCACTTT
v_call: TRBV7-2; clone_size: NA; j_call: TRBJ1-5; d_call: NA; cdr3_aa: CASSLSRGGQPQHF; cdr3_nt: TGTGCCAGCAGCCTCAGCAGGGGCGGGCAGCCCCAGCATTTT
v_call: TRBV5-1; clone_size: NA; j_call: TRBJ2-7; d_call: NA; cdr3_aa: CASSFQGSYEQYF; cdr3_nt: TGCGCCAGCAGCTTTCAGGGCTCCTACGAGCAGTACTTC
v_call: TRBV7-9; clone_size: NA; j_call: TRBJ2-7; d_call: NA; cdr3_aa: CASSLVSGGPYEQYF; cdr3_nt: TGTGCCAGCAGCTTAGTCTCCGGGGGGCCCTACGAGCAGTACTTC
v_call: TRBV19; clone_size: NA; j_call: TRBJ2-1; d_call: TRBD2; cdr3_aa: CASSIGLAGGRDEQFF; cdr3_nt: TGTGCCAGTAGTATCGGACTAGCGGGAGGAAGGGATGAGCAGTTCTTC
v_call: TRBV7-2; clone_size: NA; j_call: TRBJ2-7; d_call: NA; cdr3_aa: CATATGTGLYEQYF; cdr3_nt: TGTGCCACAGCAACAGGGACCGGCCTGTACGAGCAGTACTTC
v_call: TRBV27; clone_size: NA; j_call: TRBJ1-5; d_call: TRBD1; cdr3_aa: CASSRIHGGGQGAWQPQHF; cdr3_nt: TGTGCCAGCAGCCGCATCCACGGGGGGGGACAGGGAGCTTGGCAGCCCCAGCATTTT
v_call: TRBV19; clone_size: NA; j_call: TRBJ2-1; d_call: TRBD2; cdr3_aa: CASSIRASGSPGEQFF; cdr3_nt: TGTGCCAGTAGTATAAGGGCTAGCGGGTCCCCTGGGGAGCAGTTCTTC
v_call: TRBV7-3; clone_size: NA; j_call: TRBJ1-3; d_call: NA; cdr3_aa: CASSPHGREGDFSGNTIYF; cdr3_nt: TGTGCCAGCAGCCCCCACGGAAGGGAAGGGGACTTCTCTGGAAACACCATATATTTT
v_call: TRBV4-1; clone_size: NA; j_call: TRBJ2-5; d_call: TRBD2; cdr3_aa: CASSQGLAGGETQYF; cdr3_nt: TGCGCCAGCAGCCAGGGACTAGCGGGAGGTGAGACCCAGTACTTC
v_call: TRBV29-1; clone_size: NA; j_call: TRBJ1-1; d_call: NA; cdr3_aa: CSASRGGMNTEAFF; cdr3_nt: TGCAGCGCCAGTCGCGGGGGGATGAACACTGAAGCTTTCTTT
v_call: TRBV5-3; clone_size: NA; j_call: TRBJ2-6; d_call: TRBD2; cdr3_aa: CARSLAPVASGRLGTGANVLTF; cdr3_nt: TGTGCCAGAAGCTTGGCCCCGGTGGCTAGCGGGAGACTGGGGACTGGGGCCAACGTCCTGACTTTC
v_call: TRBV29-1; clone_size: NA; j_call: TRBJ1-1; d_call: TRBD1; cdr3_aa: CSVGQGNTEAFF; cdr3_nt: TGCAGCGTCGGACAGGGAAACACTGAAGCTTTCTTT
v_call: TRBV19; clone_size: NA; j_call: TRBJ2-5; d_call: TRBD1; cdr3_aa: CASSPDPTGGGETQYF; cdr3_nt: TGTGCCAGTAGTCCCGATCCTACAGGGGGTGGAGAGACCCAGTACTTC
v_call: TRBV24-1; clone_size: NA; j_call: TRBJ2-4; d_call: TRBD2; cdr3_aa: CATSPLLRRERLAKNIQYF; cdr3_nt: TGTGCCACCAGCCCCCTCCTTAGGCGGGAGAGGCTAGCCAAAAACATTCAGTACTTC
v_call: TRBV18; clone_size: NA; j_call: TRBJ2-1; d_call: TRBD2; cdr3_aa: CASSPRLAGTYNEQFF; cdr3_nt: TGTGCCAGCTCACCACGGCTAGCGGGGACCTACAATGAGCAGTTCTTC
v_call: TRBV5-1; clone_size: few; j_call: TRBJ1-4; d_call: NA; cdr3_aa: CASSLDGSLRATNEKLFF; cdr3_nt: TGCGCCAGCAGCTTGGACGGGTCCTTGAGGGCAACTAATGAAAAACTGTTTTTT
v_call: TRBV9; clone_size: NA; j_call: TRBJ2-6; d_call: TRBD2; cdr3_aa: CASTAYGLAGESGANVLTF; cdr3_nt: TGTGCCAGCACCGCTTACGGACTAGCGGGAGAATCTGGGGCCAACGTCCTGACTTTC
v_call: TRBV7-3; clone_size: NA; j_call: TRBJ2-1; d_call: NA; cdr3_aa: CASSLGGASGYNEQFF; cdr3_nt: TGTGCCAGCAGCTTAGGGGGGGCTAGCGGTTACAATGAGCAGTTCTTC
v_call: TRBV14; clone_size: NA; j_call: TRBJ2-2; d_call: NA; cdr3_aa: CASSRRDHGGLGELFF; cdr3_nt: TGTGCCAGCAGCCGCCGGGACCACGGGGGACTCGGGGAGCTGTTTTTT
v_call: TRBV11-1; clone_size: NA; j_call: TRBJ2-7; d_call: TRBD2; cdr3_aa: CASSHSRRGSRYEQYF; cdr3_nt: TGTGCCAGCAGCCACTCCCGGCGCGGGAGTAGGTACGAGCAGTACTTC
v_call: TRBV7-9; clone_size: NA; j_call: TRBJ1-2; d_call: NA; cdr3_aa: CASSLDRGYYGYTF; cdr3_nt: TGTGCCAGCAGCTTAGATCGGGGGTACTATGGCTACACCTTC
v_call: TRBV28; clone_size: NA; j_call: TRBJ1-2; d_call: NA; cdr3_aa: CATTVRTANYGYTF; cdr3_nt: TGTGCCACCACCGTTAGGACAGCTAACTATGGCTACACCTTC
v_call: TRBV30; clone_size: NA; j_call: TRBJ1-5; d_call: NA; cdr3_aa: CAWSVQATQPQHF; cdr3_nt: TGTGCCTGGAGTGTACAGGCAACCCAGCCCCAGCATTTT
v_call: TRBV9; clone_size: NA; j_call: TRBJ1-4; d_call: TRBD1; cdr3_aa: CASSVGQNEKLFF; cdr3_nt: TGTGCCAGCAGCGTGGGACAGAATGAAAAACTGTTTTTT
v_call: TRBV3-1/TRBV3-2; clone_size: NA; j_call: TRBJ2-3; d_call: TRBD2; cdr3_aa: CASSQPYSGWGDTQYF; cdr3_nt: TGTGCCAGCAGCCAACCGTATAGCGGGTGGGGAGATACGCAGTATTTT
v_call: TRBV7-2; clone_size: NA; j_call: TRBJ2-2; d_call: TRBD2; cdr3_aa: CASSLMAGGPGNTGELFF; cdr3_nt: TGTGCCAGCAGCTTAATGGCGGGAGGCCCGGGGAACACCGGGGAGCTGTTTTTT
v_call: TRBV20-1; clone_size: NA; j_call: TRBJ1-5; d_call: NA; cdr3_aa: CSASGSRGQPQHF; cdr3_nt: TGCAGTGCTAGTGGCTCCCGAGGTCAGCCCCAGCATTTT